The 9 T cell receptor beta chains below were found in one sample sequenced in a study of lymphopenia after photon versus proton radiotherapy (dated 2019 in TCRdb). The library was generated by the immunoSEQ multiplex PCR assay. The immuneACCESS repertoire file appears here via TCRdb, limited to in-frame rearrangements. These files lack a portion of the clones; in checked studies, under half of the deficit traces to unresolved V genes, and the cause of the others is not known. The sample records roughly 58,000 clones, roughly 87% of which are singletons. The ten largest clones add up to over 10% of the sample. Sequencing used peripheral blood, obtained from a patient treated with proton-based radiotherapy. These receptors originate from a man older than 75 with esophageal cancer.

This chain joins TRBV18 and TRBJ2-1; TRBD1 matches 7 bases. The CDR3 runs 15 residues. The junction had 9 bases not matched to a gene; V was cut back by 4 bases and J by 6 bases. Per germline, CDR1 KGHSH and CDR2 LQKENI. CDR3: CASSLDRERRNEQFF. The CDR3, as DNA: TGTGCCAGCTCACTCGACAGGGAAAGGCGCAATGAGCAGTTCTTC.

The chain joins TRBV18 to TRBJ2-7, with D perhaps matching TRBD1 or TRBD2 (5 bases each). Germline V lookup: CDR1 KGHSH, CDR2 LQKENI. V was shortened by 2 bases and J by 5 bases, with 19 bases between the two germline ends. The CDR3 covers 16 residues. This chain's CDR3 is CASSPLGTPSYDEQYF. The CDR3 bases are TGTGCCAGCTCACCATTGGGGACCCCGTCTTACGACGAGCAGTACTTC. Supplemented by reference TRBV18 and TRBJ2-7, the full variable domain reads NAGVMQNPRHLVRRRGQEARLRCSPMKGHSHVYWYRQLPEEGLKFMVYLQKENIIDESGMPKERFSAEFPKEGPSILRIQQVVRGDSAAYFCASSPLGTPSYDEQYFGPGTRLTVT.

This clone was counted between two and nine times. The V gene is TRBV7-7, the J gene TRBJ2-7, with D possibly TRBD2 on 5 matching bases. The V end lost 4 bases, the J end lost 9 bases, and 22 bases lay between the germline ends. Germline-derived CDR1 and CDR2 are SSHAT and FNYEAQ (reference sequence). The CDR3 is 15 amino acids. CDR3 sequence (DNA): TGTGCCAGCAGCTCCACTTTTCGTGCTAGCTCTCTGCAGTACTTC. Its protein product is CASSSTFRASSLQYF.

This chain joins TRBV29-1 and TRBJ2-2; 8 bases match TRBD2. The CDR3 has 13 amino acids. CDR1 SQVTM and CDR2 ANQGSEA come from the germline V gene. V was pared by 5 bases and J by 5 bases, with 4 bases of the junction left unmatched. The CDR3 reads CSVSGSGTGELFF. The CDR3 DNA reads TGCAGCGTTAGCGGGAGTGGGACCGGGGAGCTGTTTTTT.

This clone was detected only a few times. This CDR3 is CASSGGTGGYQETQYF. The DNA of the CDR3 is TGCGCCAGCAGCGGAGGGACAGGGGGGTACCAAGAGACCCAGTACTTC. The V call is TRBV5-1, the J call TRBJ2-5; 11 nucleotides match TRBD1. The junction had 5 bases not matched to a gene; V was cut back by 4 bases and J by 0 bases. In germline, CDR1 is SGHRS, CDR2 YFSETQ. The CDR3 loop spans 16 amino acids.

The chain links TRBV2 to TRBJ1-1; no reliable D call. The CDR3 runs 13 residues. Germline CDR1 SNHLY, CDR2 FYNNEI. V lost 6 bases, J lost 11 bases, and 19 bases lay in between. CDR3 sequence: CASRTPRRLTAFF. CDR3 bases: TGTGCCAGCAGGACCCCGAGGAGGCTCACCGCTTTCTTT.

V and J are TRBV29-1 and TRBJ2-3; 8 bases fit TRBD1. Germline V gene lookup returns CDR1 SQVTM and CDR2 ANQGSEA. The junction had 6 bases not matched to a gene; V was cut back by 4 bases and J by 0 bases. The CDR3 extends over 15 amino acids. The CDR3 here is CSVAGGGASTDTQYF. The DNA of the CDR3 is TGCAGCGTTGCAGGGGGCGGCGCTAGCACAGATACGCAGTATTTT.

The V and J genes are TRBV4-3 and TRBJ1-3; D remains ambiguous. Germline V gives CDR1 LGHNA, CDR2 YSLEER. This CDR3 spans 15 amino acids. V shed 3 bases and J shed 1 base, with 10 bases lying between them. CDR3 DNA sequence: TGCGCCAGCAGCCAGGGTCGAGGGTCTGGAAACACCATATATTTT. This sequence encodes CASSQGRGSGNTIYF.

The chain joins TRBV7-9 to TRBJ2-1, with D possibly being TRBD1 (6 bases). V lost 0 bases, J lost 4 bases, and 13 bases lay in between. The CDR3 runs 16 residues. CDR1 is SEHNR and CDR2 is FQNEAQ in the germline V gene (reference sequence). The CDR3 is CASSLALAGAYNEQFF. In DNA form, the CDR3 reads TGTGCCAGCAGCTTAGCGCTTGCAGGGGCGTACAATGAGCAGTTCTTC.